This T cell receptor (beta chain) was documented in a study of cytomegalovirus exposure and HLA in healthy donors. CDR1 is SGHRS and CDR2 is YFSETQ in the germline V gene. The CDR3 sequence is 13 residues long. J was trimmed by 6 bases and V by 0 bases; bases with no gene match: 2. Assay: immunoSEQ multiplex PCR; the TCRdb copy retains only in-frame clones and omits some. The sample records hundreds of thousands of clones, over 65% being singletons. The sample comprised PBMCs. The receptor's source is a woman aged 18-35 years in good health and CMV-seronegative. V and J are TRBV5-1 and TRBJ1-1; 7 bases fit TRBD1. This CDR3 reads CASSLDRGAEAFF. The DNA for the CDR3 is TGCGCCAGCAGCTTGGACAGGGGCGCTGAAGCTTTCTTT. Drawing the rest from reference TRBV5-1 and TRBJ1-1, the complete variable domain is KAGVTQTPRYLIKTRGQQVTLSCSPISGHRSVSWYQQTPGQGLQFLFEYFSETQRNKGNFPGRFSGRQFSNSRSEMNVSTLELGDSALYLCASSLDRGAEAFFGQGTRLTVV.